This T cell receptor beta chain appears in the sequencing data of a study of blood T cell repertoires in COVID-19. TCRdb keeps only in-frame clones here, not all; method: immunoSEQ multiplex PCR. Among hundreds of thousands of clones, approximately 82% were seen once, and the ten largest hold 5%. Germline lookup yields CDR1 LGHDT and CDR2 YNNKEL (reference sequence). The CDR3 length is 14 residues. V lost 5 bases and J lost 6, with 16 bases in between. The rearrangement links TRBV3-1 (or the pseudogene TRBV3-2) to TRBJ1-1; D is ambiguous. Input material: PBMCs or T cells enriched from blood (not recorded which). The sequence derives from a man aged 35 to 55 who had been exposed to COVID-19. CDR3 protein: CASSDNYITAEAFF. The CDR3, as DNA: TGTGCCAGCAGCGACAATTACATAACTGCTGAAGCTTTCTTT.